This entry features one T cell receptor beta chain sequence. The antigen is unknown. Positively selected by magnetic beads, CD4+ and CD8+ cells were purity-checked by flow cytometry. This entry is derived from a study of somatic mutations in cytotoxic T cells in rheumatoid arthritis. Germline loops: CDR1 SGHAT, CDR2 FQNNGV. The CDR3 runs to 15 residues. V was shortened by 3 bases and J by 0 bases, with 9 bases between the two germline ends. Produced via immunoSEQ multiplex PCR; TCRdb's table is partial and in-frame only. The profile shows just over 15,000 clones, 65% to 75% of them singletons. Study conclusions and caveats: An increase in CD8+ clonality with age was seen in rheumatoid arthritis patients but not in healthy controls.

J is TRBJ2-4 and V is TRBV11-2, with D uncertain. The sample comprised CD8+ T cells sorted from blood. This TCR was recovered from an adult with rheumatoid arthritis. CDR3 sequence reads: CASSFASLAKNIQYF. The CDR3 region has the DNA TGTGCCAGCAGCTTTGCAAGTTTAGCCAAAAACATTCAGTACTTC. The full variable domain, in which reference TRBV11-2 and TRBJ2-4 provide the parts outside the CDR3, is EAGVAQSPRYKIIEKRQSVAFWCNPISGHATLYWYQQILGQGPKLLIQFQNNGVVDDSQLPKDRFSAERLKGVDSTLKIQPAKLEDSAVYLCASSFASLAKNIQYFGAGTRLSVL.